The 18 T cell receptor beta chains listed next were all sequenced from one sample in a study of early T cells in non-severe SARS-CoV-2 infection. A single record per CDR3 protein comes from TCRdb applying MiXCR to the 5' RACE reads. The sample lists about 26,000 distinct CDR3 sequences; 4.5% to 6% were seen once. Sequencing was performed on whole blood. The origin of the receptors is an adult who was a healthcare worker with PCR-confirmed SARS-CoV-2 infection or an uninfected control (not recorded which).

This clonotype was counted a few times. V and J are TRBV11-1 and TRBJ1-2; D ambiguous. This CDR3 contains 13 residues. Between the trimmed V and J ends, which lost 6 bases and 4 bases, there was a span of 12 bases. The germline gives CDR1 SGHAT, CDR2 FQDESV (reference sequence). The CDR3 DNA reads TGTGCCAGCAGTGCAGGCCCCCTCTATGGCTACACCTTC. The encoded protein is CASSAGPLYGYTF.

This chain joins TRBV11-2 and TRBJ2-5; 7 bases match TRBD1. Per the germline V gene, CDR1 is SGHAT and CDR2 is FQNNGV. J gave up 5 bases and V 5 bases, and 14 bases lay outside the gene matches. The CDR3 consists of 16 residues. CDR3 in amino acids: CASSPIGTVLMETQYF. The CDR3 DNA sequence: TGTGCCAGCAGCCCGATCGGGACAGTTTTAATGGAGACCCAGTACTTC.

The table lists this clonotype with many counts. CDR3 region: CASSLAGLAGNEQFF. Here the CDR3 DNA reads TGTGCCAGCAGCCTTGCGGGACTAGCTGGCAATGAGCAGTTCTTC. The V and J genes are TRBV5-5 and TRBJ2-1; 9 nucleotides agree with TRBD2. Per the germline V gene, CDR1 is SGHKS and CDR2 is YYEKEE (reference sequence). V gave up 4 bases and J gave up 6 bases; unmatched junction bases: 8. CDR3 length equals 15 residues.

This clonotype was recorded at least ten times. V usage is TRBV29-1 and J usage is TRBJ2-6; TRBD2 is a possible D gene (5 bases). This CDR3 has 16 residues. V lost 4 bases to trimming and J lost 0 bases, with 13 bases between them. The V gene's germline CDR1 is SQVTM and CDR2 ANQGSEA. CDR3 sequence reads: CSVVGLTSSGANVLTF. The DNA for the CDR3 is TGCAGCGTTGTTGGACTTACAAGCTCTGGGGCCAACGTCCTGACTTTC.

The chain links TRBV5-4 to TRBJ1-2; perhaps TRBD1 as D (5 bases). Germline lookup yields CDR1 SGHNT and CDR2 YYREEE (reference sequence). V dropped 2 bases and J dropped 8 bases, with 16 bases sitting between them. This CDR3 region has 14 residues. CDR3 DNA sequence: TGTGCCAGCAGCTTCGCGGGGCCGCGGCGCGGCTACACCTTC. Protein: CASSFAGPRRGYTF.

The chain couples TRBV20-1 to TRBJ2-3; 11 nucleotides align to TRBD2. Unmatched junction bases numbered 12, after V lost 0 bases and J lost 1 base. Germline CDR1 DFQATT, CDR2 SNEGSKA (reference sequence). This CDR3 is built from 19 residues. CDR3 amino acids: CSAREPGTSGPFRTDTQYF. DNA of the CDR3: TGCAGTGCTAGAGAGCCCGGGACTAGCGGACCTTTCCGCACAGATACGCAGTATTTT.

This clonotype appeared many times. As DNA, the CDR3 is TGTGCCAGCAGCACCTCCGGGCCTTTGCGCGAAAAACTGTTTTTT. This translates into CASSTSGPLREKLFF. This rearrangement joins TRBV12-3 or TRBV12-4 to TRBJ1-4; no firm D call. V was shortened by 6 bases and J by 8 bases, with 19 bases between the two germline ends. The CDR3 loop spans 15 amino acids.

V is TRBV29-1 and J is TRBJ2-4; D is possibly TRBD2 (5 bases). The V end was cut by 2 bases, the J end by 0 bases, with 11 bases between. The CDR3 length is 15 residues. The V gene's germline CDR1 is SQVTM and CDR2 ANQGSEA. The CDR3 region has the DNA TGCAGCGTTGAATGGCGGGTGCAAGCCAAAAACATTCAGTACTTC. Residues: CSVEWRVQAKNIQYF.

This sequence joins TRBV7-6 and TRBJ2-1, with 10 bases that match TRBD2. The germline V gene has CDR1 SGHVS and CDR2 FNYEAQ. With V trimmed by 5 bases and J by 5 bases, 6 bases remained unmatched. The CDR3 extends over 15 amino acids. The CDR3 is CASSGVAGGDNEQFF. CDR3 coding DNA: TGTGCCAGCAGCGGAGTAGCGGGGGGAGACAATGAGCAGTTCTTC.

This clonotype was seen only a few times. The DNA for the CDR3 is TGTGCCAGCACCTCGTACGGACAGACCTACGAGCAGTACTTC. Encoded protein: CASTSYGQTYEQYF. This chain connects TRBV7-9 to TRBJ2-7; tentatively, D is TRBD1 (6 bases). The CDR3 is 14 residues long. V was cut by 7 bases and J by 2 bases, with 15 bases left in between. CDR1 and CDR2 from the germline V gene are SEHNR and FQNEAQ (reference sequence).

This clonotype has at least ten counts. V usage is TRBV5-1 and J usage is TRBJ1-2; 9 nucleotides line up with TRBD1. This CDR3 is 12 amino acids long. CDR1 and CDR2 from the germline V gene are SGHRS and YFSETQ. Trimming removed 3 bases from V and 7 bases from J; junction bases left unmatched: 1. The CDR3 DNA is TGCGCCAGCAGCTGGGACAGGGTTGGCTACACCTTC. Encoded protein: CASSWDRVGYTF.

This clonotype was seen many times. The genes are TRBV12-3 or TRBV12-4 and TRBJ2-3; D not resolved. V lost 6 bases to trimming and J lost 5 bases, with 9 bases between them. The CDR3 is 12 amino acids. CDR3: CASSSSRDTQYF. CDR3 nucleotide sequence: TGTGCCAGCAGCTCAAGTAGAGATACGCAGTATTTT.

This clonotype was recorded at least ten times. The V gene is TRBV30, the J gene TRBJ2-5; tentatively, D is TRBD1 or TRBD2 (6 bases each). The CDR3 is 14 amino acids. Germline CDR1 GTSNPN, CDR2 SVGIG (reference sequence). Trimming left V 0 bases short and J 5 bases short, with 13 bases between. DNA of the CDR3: TGTGCCTGGAGTGTACGTAGGGGGGCCGAGACCCAGTACTTC. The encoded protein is CAWSVRRGAETQYF. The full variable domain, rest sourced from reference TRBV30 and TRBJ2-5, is SQTIHQWPATLVQPVGSPLSLECTVEGTSNPNLYWYRQAAGRGLQLLFYSVGIGQISSEVPQNLSASRPQDRQFILSSKKLLLSDSGFYLCAWSVRRGAETQYFGPGTRLLVL.

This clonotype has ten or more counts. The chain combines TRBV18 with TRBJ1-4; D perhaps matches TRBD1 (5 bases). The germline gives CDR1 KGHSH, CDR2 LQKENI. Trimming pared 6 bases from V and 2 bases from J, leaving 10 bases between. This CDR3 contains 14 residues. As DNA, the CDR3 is TGTGCCAGCTCGCAGACAGCGACTAATGAAAAACTGTTTTTT. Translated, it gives CASSQTATNEKLFF.

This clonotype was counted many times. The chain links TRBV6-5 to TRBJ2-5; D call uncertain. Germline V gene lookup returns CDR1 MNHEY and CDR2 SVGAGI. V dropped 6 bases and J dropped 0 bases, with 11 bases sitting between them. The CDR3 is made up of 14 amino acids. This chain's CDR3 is CASSPPGYQETQYF. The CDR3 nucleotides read TGTGCCAGCAGCCCGCCGGGCTACCAAGAGACCCAGTACTTC.

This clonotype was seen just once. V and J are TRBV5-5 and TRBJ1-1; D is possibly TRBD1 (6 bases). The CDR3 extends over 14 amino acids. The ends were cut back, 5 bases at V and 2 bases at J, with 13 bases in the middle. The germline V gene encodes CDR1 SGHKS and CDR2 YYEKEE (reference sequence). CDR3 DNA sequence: TGTGCCAGCAGTTACAGGGATGGAAACACTGAAGCTTTCTTT. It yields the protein CASSYRDGNTEAFF.

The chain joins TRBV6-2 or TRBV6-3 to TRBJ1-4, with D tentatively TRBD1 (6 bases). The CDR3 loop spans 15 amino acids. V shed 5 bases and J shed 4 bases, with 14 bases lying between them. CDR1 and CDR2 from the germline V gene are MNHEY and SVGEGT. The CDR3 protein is CASSTRQDHNEKLFF. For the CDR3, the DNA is TGTGCCAGCAGTACCAGACAGGACCATAATGAAAAACTGTTTTTT.

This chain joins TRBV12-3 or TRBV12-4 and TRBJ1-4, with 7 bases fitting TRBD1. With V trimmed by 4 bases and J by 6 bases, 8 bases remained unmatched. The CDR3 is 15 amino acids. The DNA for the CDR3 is TGTGCCAGCAGTTCCCGACAGGGAGGAGATGAAAAACTGTTTTTT. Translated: CASSSRQGGDEKLFF.